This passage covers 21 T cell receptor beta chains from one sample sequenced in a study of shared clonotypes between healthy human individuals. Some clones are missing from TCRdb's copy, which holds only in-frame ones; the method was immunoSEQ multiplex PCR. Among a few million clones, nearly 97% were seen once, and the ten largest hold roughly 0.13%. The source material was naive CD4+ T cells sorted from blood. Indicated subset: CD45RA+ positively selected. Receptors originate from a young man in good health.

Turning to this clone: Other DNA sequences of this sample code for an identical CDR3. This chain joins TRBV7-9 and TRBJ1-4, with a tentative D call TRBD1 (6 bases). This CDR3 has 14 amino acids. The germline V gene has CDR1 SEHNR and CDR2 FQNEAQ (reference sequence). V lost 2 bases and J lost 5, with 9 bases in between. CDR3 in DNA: TGTGCCAGCAGCTTATCAGGGGTCAATGAAAAACTGTTTTTT. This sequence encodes CASSLSGVNEKLFF. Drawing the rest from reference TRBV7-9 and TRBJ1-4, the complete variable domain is DTGVSQNPRHKITKRGQNVTFRCDPISEHNRLYWYRQTLGQGPEFLTYFQNEAQLEKSRLLSDRFSAERPKGSFSTLEIQRTEQGDSAMYLCASSLSGVNEKLFFGSGTQLSVL.

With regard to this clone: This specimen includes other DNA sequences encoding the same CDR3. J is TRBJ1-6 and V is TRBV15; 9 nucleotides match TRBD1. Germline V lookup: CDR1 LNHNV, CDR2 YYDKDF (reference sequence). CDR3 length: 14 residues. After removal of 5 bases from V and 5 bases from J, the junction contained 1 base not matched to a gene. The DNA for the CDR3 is TGTGCCACCAGCCGGACAGGGGATAATTCACCCCTCCACTTT. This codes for CATSRTGDNSPLHF. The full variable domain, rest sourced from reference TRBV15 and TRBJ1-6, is DAMVIQNPRYQVTQFGKPVTLSCSQTLNHNVMYWYQQKSSQAPKLLFHYYDKDFNNEADTPDNFQSRRPNTSFCFLDIRSPGLGDTAMYLCATSRTGDNSPLHFGNGTRLTVT.

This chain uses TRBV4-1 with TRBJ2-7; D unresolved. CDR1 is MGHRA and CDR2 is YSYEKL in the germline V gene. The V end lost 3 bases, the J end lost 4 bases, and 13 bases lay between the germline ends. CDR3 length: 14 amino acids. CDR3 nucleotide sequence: TGCGCCAGCAGCCACCTCGGGCCTGATTACGAGCAGTACTTC. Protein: CASSHLGPDYEQYF.

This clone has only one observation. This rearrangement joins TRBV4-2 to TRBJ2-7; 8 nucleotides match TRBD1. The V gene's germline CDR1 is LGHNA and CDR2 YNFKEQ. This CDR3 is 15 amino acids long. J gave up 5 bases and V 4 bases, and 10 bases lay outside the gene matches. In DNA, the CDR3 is TGTGCCAGCAGCCCCCGAGACAGGGGAAGTAACGAGCAGTACTTC. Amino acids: CASSPRDRGSNEQYF.

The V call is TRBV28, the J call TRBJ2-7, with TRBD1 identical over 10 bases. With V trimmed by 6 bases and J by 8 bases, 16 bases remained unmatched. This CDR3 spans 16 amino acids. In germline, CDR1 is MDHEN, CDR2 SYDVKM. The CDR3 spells CASSRNPGQGSPKQYF. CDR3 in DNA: TGTGCCAGCAGCCGCAACCCGGGACAGGGGTCGCCGAAGCAGTACTTC.

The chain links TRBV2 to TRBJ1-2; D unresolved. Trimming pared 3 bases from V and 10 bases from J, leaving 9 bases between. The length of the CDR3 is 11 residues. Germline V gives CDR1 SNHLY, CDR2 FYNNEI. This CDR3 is CASSDQLSYTF. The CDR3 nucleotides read TGTGCCAGCAGTGATCAGTTATCCTACACCTTC.

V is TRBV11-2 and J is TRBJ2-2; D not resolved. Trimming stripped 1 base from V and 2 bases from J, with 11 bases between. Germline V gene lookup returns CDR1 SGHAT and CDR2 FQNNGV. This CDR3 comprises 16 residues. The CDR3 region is CASSLAGSLNTGELFF. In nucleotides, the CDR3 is TGTGCCAGCAGCTTAGCGGGCAGTCTCAACACCGGGGAGCTGTTTTTT. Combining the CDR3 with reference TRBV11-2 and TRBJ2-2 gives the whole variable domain EAGVAQSPRYKIIEKRQSVAFWCNPISGHATLYWYQQILGQGPKLLIQFQNNGVVDDSQLPKDRFSAERLKGVDSTLKIQPAKLEDSAVYLCASSLAGSLNTGELFFGEGSRLTVL.

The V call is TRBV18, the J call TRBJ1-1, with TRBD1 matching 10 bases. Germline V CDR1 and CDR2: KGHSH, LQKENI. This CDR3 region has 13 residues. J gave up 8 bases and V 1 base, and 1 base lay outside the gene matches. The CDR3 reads CASSPRTGGEAFF. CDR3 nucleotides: TGTGCCAGCTCACCACGGACAGGGGGGGAAGCTTTCTTT.

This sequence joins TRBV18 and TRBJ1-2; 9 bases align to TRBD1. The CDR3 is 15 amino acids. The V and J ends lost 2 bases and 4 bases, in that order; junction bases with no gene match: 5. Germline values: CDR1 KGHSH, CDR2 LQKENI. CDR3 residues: CASSPETGGSYGYTF. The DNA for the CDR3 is TGTGCCAGCTCACCAGAGACAGGGGGTTCCTATGGCTACACCTTC.

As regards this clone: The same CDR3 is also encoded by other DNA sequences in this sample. CDR3 nucleotide sequence: TGTGCCAGCAGCTTAGCAGGGGGCGGGACCTACGAGCAGTACTTC. Protein product: CASSLAGGGTYEQYF. V is TRBV7-2 and J is TRBJ2-7, with D perhaps TRBD1 (7 bases). There are 15 residues in the CDR3. Trimming took off 0 bases at V and 2 bases at J, with 11 bases between the two ends. CDR1 is SGHTA and CDR2 is FQGNSA in the germline V gene.

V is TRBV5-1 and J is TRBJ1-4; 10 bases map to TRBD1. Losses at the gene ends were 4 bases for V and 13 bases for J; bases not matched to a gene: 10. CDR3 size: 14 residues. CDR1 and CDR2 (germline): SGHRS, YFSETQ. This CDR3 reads CASSPEGQGLLLFF. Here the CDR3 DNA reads TGCGCCAGCAGCCCGGAGGGACAGGGGCTCTTACTGTTTTTT.

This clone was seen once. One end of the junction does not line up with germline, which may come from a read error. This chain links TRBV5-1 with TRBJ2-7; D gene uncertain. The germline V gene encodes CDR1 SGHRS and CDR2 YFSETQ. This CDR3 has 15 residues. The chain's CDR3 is CASSLEGKPNLPAKF. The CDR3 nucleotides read TGCGCCAGCAGCTTGGAGGGCAAACCGAATCTCCCAGCAAAATTC.

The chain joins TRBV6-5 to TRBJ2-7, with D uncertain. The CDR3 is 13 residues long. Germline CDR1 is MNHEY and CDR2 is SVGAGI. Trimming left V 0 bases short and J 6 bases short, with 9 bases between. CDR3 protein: CASSYSRCSEQYF. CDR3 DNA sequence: TGTGCCAGCAGTTACTCAAGGTGCTCCGAGCAGTACTTC.

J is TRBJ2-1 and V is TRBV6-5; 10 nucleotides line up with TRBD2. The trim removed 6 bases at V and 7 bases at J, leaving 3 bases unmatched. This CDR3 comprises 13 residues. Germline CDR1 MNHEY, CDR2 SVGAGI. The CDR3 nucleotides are TGTGCCAGCAGACGGACTAGCGGTAATGAGCAGTTCTTC. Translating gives CASRRTSGNEQFF.

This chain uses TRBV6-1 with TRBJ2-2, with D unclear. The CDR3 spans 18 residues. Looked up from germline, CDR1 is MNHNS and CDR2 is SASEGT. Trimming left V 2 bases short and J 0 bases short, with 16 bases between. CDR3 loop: CASSETPPLTSNTGELFF. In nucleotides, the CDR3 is TGTGCCAGCAGTGAAACCCCTCCCCTAACGTCGAACACCGGGGAGCTGTTTTTT.

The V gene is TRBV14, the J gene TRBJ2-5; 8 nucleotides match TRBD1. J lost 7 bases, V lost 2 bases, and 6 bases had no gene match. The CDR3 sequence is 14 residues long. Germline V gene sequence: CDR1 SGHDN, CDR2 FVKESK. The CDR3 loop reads CASSQMQGAGTQYF. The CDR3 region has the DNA TGTGCCAGCAGCCAAATGCAGGGGGCTGGGACCCAGTACTTC.

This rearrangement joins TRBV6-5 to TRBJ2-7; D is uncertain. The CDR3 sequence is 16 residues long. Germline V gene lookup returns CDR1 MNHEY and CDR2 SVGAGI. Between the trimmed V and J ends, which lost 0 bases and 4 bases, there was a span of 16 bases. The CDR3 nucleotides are TGTGCCAGCAGTTACTCGTCCCAACTCGGTAAATACGAGCAGTACTTC. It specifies CASSYSSQLGKYEQYF.

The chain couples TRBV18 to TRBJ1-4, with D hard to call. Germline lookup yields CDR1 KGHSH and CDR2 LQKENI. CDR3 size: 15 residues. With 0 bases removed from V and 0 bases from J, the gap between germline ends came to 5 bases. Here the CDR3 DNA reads TGTGCCAGCTCACCACCGGTCTCAACTAATGAAAAACTGTTTTTT. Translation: CASSPPVSTNEKLFF.

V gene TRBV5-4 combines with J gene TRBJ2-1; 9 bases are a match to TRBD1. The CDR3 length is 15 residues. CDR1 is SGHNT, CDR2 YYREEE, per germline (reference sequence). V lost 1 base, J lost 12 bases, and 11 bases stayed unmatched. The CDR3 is CASSLSGQGKFGQFF. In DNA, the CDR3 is TGTGCCAGCAGCTTGTCGGGACAGGGTAAATTCGGGCAGTTCTTC.

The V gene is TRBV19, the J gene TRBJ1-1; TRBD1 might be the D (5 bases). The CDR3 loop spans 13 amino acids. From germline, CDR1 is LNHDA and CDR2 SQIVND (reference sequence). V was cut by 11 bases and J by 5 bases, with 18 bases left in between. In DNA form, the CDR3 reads TGTGCCTGCGCCCGGGGGGGACGTACTGAAGCTTTCTTT. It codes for CACARGGRTEAFF. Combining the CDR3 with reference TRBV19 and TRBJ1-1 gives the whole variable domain DGGITQSPKYLFRKEGQNVTLSCEQNLNHDAMYWYRQDPGQGLRLIYYSQIVNDFQKGDIAEGYSVSREKKESFPLTVTSAQKNPTAFYLCACARGGRTEAFFGQGTRLTVV.

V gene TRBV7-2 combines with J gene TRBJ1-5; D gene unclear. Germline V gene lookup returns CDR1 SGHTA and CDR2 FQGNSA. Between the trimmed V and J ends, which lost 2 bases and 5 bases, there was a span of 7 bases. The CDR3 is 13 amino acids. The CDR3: CASSLLEDQPQHF. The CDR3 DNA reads TGTGCCAGCAGCTTATTGGAGGATCAGCCCCAGCATTTT.